This T cell receptor beta chain emerged from a study of control samples from healthy donors and cancer patients. Method: immunoSEQ multiplex PCR; TCRdb's copy keeps in-frame clones and lacks some. The sample contains about 110,000 clones, 70% to 85% of which appear only once. Germline V CDR1 and CDR2: SEHNR, FQNEAQ (reference sequence). The CDR3 sequence is 14 residues long. The germline V and J ends were trimmed by 5 bases and 7 bases, with 12 bases remaining between them. The source of this sequence is a young man in good health. Sequenced material: blood. V gene TRBV7-9 combines with J gene TRBJ1-6; perhaps TRBD1 as D (6 bases). CDR3 sequence reads: CASSLGQPNSPLHF. The CDR3 DNA reads as TGTGCCAGCAGCCTCGGACAGCCAAATTCACCCCTCCACTTT.